The 9 T cell receptor beta chains presented below share a single source sample, sequenced in a study of T cells in Graves' hyperthyroidism and ophthalmopathy. RNA transcripts gave rise to amplified TCR beta CDR3 regions. With the HTBI primer set, the TCR CDR3 went through a first round of RT-PCR. TCRdb used MiXCR to reprocess the multiplex PCR reads, holding one entry per CDR3 protein. The repertoire holds some 550,000 distinct CDR3 sequences, about a sixth seen once, with about 3.5% in the top ten. The sample consisted of blood. Receptor source: a woman aged 40 to 49 with Graves' ophthalmopathy.

This clonotype was found a few times. The chain uses TRBV15 and TRBJ1-3; a weak D match, TRBD1 (5 bases). Germline-derived CDR1 and CDR2 are LNHNV and YYDKDF (reference sequence). Trimming shortened V by 9 bases and J by 1 base, and 16 bases separated the two germline ends. This CDR3 contains 15 residues. The DNA for the CDR3 is TGTGCCACGGGAAGGGGCAGGGAGTCTGGAAACACCATATATTTT. This translates into CATGRGRESGNTIYF.

The table lists this clonotype with many counts. The V and J genes are TRBV12-3 or TRBV12-4 and TRBJ1-1; D gene unclear. Trimming removed 5 bases at V and 5 bases at J, with 12 bases between. The CDR3 has 13 residues. The CDR3 is CASSPQAATEAFF. The CDR3 DNA is TGTGCCAGCAGTCCGCAGGCCGCGACTGAAGCTTTCTTT.

This clonotype has a handful of counts. The V call is TRBV6-1, the J call TRBJ2-3, with D uncertain. V gave up 7 bases and J gave up 0 bases, with 11 bases separating them. In germline, CDR1 is MNHNS, CDR2 SASEGT. The CDR3 has 14 amino acids. CDR3 nucleotide sequence: TGTGCCAGCATGCCAGAAATAAGCACAGATACGCAGTATTTT. Translating gives CASMPEISTDTQYF.

This clonotype was seen a handful of times. The chain combines TRBV11-2 with TRBJ2-2, with no clear D. In germline, CDR1 is SGHAT, CDR2 FQNNGV. The CDR3 is 16 residues long. V was clipped by 5 bases and J by 6 bases, with 19 bases between them. The CDR3 nucleotides are TGTGCCAGCAGCACTATCCACAAGCCACAGCCCGGGGAGCTGTTTTTT. The encoded protein is CASSTIHKPQPGELFF.

In this sample, this clonotype turned up many times. V is TRBV2 and J is TRBJ2-1, with D possibly TRBD2 on 6 matching bases. The CDR3 contains 15 residues. Trimming cost V 6 bases and J 0 bases, with 12 bases left between them. From germline, CDR1 is SNHLY and CDR2 FYNNEI. The CDR3 DNA follows: TGTGCCAGCAGCTTGACTAGTACCTCCTACAATGAGCAGTTCTTC. It yields the protein CASSLTSTSYNEQFF.

The V and J genes are TRBV3-1 and TRBJ2-4; D is ambiguous. The CDR3 contains 16 residues. Trimming shortened V by 4 bases and J by 5 bases, and 18 bases separated the two germline ends. Germline CDR1 reads LGHDT; CDR2 reads YNNKEL (reference sequence). The CDR3 sequence: CASSPQYAMAENIQYF. The CDR3 region has the DNA TGTGCCAGCAGCCCGCAATACGCGATGGCAGAAAACATTCAGTACTTC.

There are many counts of this clonotype. The genes are TRBV15 and TRBJ2-1; 10 bases are shared with TRBD2. There are 15 residues in the CDR3. Germline V lookup: CDR1 LNHNV, CDR2 YYDKDF (reference sequence). Trimming took 5 bases from V and 3 from J; bases not matched to a gene: 4. CDR3 loop: CATSPASGGYNEQFF. As DNA, the CDR3 is TGTGCCACCAGCCCGGCTAGCGGGGGCTACAATGAGCAGTTCTTC. The entire variable domain, with the rest obtained from reference TRBV15 and TRBJ2-1, is as follows: DAMVIQNPRYQVTQFGKPVTLSCSQTLNHNVMYWYQQKSSQAPKLLFHYYDKDFNNEADTPDNFQSRRPNTSFCFLDIRSPGLGDTAMYLCATSPASGGYNEQFFGPGTRLTVL.

This clonotype has more than one count but fewer than ten. The chain recombines TRBV6-2 or TRBV6-3 with TRBJ1-5; 7 bases map to TRBD1. Losses at the gene ends were 2 bases for V and 0 bases for J; bases not matched to a gene: 16. This CDR3 contains 20 residues. From germline, CDR1 is MNHEY and CDR2 SVGEGT. The CDR3 loop reads CASSYGYGTVSRYSNQPQHF. The CDR3 nucleotides read TGTGCCAGCAGTTACGGGTACGGGACAGTTTCCCGCTATAGCAATCAGCCCCAGCATTTT.

This clonotype has ten or more counts. The genes are TRBV2 and TRBJ2-3; TRBD2 aligns across 9 bases. V shed 6 bases and J 2 bases; nucleotides not matched to a gene: 9. Germline-derived CDR1 and CDR2 are SNHLY and FYNNEI. The CDR3 consists of 16 residues. This CDR3 reads CASSLGLAGPTDTQYF. In DNA, the CDR3 is TGTGCCAGCAGCCTAGGCCTAGCGGGGCCCACAGATACGCAGTATTTT.